A single T cell receptor (beta chain) is shown here with its context. Its antigen is unidentified. The sample holds other DNA sequences that translate to the same CDR3. This sample stems from a study of shared clonotypes between healthy human individuals. Across the study: The study used three CD4 naive, three CD4 memory, two CD8 naive and one CD8 memory plate per donor. Study-wide results and caveats: The genetic and exposure-history diversity represented was limited by few donors.

The assay ran at deep level. Methods used by the authors: ImmunoSEQ junction-only sequences lacked quality scores, so their filtering differed. The method was immunoSEQ multiplex PCR; TCRdb's version includes in-frame clones alone and lacks a portion of them. Clonal size and the V and J genes are those of that table, whereas D and trimming came from the DNA. Counted here are some 660,000 clones, 73% occurring once; the ten biggest clones make up roughly 1.9%. V was trimmed by 4 bases and J by 1 base, leaving 8 bases between them. The germline V gene has CDR1 ENHRY and CDR2 SYGVKD. The CDR3 runs to 13 residues.

Sequencing input: memory CD4+ T cells sorted from blood. Subset specified: CD45RA-negative fraction. V and J are TRBV10-3 and TRBJ2-7; D remains unclear. This clonotype originated in a woman in her thirties in good health. Written as DNA, the CDR3 is TGTGCCATCAGTGGCTCTCCTTCCTACGAGCAGTACTTC. Amino acids: CAISGSPSYEQYF.